Described below is a single TCR beta chain sequence and its context. The data belong to a study of blood T cell repertoires in COVID-19. Across the study: Sources were T cells, B-cell-depleted T cells, or PBMCs; the material itself was cDNA or gDNA.

The CDR3 runs to 13 residues. CDR1 is MDHEN, CDR2 SYDVKM, per germline. V lost 6 bases to trimming and J lost 4 bases, with 12 bases between them. TCRdb keeps only in-frame clones here, not all; method: immunoSEQ multiplex PCR. The repertoire holds around 230,000 clones, around 82% seen once, with around 8.7% in the top ten. The chain joins TRBV28 to TRBJ1-2, with D possibly TRBD1 on 6 matching bases. The sequencing input was peripheral blood. The clonotype originates from a woman aged 50 to 65 with acute or convalescent COVID-19. This CDR3 reads CASSRQVVYGYTF. The CDR3 nucleotides read TGTGCCAGCAGCCGACAGGTTGTCTATGGCTACACCTTC.